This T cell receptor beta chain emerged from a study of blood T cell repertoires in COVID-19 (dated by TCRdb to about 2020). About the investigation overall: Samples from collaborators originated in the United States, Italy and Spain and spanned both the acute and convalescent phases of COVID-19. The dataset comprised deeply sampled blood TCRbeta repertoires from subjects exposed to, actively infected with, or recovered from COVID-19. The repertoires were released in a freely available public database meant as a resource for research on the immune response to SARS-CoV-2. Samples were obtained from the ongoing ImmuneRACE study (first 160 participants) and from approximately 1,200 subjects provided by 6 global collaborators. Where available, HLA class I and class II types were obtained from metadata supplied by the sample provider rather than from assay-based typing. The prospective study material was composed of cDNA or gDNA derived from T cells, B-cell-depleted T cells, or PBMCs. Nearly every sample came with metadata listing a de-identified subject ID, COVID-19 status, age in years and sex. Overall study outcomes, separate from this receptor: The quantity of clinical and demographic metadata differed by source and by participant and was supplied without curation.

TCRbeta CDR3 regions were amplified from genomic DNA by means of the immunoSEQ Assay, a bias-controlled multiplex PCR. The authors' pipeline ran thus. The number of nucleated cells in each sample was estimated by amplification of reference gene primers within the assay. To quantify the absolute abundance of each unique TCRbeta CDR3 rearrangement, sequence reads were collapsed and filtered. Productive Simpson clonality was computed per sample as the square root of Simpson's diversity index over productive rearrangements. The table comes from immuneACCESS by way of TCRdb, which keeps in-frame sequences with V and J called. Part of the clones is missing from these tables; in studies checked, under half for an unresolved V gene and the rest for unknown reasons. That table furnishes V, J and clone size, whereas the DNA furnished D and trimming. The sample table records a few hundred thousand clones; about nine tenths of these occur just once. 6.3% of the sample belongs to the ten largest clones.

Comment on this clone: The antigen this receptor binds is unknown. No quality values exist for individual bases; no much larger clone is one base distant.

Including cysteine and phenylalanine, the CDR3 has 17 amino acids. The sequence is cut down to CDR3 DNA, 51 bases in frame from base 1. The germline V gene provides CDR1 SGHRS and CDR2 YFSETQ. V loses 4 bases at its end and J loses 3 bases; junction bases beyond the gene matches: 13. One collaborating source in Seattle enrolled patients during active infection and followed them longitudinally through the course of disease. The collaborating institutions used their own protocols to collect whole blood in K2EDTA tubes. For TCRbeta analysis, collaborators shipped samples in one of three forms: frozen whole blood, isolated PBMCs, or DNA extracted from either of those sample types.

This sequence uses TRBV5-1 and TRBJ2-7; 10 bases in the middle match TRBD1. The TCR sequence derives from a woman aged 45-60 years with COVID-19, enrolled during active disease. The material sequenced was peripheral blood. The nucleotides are TGCGCCAGCAGCCCTGGGGGTCTGGGGACAGGGGTCTACGAGCAGTACTTC. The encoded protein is CASSPGGLGTGVYEQYF. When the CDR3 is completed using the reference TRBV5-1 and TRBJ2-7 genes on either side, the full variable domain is KAGVTQTPRYLIKTRGQQVTLSCSPISGHRSVSWYQQTPGQGLQFLFEYFSETQRNKGNFPGRFSGRQFSNSRSEMNVSTLELGDSALYLCASSPGGLGTGVYEQYFGPGTRLTVT.